What follows is one T cell receptor beta chain and its context. These data originate in a study of blood T cell repertoires in COVID-19. Study-level information: COVID-19 samples from acute and convalescent phases originated in the United States, Italy and Spain. PBMCs, B-cell-depleted T cells, or T cells were the source of the cDNA or gDNA that made up the material.

In the authors' workflow: Amplification of reference gene primers provided the estimated nucleated cell counts. Generated by immunoSEQ multiplex PCR, the TCRdb table keeps only in-frame clones and is missing some. D and trimming were read from the DNA, whereas the V and J calls and clone size are those reported in that table. This sample yields tens of thousands of clones, of which 80% to 95% are seen a single time; approximately 6% belongs to the top ten. The V gene's germline CDR1 is MRHNA and CDR2 SNTAGT. The CDR3 has 14 amino acids. With V trimmed by 8 bases and J by 3 bases, 2 bases remained unmatched.

Input material: peripheral blood. This receptor was identified in an elderly woman with acute or convalescent COVID-19. J is TRBJ2-3 and V is TRBV6-4, with 13 bases lining up with TRBD2. CDR3 region: CASPTSGGTDTQYF. For the CDR3, the DNA is TGTGCCAGCCCGACTAGCGGGGGGACAGATACGCAGTATTTT.